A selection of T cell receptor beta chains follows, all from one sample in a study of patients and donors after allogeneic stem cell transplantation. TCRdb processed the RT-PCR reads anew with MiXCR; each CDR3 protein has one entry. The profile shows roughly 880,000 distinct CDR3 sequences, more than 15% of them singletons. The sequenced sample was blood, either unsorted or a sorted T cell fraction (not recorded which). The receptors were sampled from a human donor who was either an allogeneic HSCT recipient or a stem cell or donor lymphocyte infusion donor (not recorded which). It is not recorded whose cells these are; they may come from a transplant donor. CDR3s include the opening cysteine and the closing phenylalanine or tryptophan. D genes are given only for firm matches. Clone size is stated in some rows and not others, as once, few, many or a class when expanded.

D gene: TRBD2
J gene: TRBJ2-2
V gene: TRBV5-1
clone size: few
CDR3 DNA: TGCGCCAGCAGCTCCTTTACTAGCGGGAGCTACACCGGGGAGCTGTTTTTT
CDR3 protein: CASSSFTSGSYTGELFF

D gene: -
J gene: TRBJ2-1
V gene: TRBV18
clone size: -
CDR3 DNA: TGTGCCAGCTCACCACTTAAAAAGTCTGAGCAGTTCTTC
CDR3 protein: CASSPLKKSEQFF

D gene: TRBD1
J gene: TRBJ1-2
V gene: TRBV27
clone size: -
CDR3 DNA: TGTGCCAGCAGTTTATCACGGAAGGGGGCCATCTATGGCTACACCTTC
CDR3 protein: CASSLSRKGAIYGYTF

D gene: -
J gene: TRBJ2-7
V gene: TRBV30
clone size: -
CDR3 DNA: TGTGCCTGGAGTGTAACAGGTACTAGCGAGCAGTACTTC
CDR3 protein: CAWSVTGTSEQYF

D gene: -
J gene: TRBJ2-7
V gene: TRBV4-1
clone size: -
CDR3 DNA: TGCGCCAGCAGCCTGACTTCAAGCTCCTACGAGCAGTACTTC
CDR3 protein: CASSLTSSSYEQYF

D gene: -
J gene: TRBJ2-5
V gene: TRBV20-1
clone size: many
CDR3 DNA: TGCAGTGCTAGAGATCGGGCAACCCAAGAGACCCAGTACTTC
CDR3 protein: CSARDRATQETQYF

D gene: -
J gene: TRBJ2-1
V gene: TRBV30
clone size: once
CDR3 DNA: TGTGCCTGGAGTCCGGACACAAAAGACAATGAGCAGTTCTTC
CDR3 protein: CAWSPDTKDNEQFF

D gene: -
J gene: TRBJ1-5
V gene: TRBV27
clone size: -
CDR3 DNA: TGTGCCAGCAGTTTATATCAGGGGAGCAATCAGCCCCAGCATTTT
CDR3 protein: CASSLYQGSNQPQHF

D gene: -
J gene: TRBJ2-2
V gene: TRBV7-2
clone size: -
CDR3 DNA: TGTGCCAGCAGCATGGGACCCTACACCGGGGAGCTGTTTTTT
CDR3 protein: CASSMGPYTGELFF

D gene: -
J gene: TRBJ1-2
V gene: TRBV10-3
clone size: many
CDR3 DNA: TGTGCCATCAGTGAGTCTACAGGGCCTAACTATGGCTACACCTTC
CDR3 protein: CAISESTGPNYGYTF

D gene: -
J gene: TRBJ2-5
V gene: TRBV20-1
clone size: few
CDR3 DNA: TGCAGTGCTAGGATCCTGGGCGAGACCCAGTACTTC
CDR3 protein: CSARILGETQYF

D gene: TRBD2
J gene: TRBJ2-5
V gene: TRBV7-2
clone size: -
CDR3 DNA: TGTGCCAGCAGCCATCTAGCGGACCTCCCAGAGACCCAGTACTTC
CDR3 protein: CASSHLADLPETQYF

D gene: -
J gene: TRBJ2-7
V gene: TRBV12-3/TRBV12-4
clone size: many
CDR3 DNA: TGTGCCAGCAGTTCGCCGGGACTCGGAGCCTACGAGCAGTACTTC
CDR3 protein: CASSSPGLGAYEQYF

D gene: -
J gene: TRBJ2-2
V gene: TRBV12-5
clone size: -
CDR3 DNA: TGTGCTAGTGGTACGGACGGGGAGCTGTTTTTT
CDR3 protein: CASGTDGELFF

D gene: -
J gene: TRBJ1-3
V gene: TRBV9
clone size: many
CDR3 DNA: TGTGCCAGCAGCGTAGGACGGACGTCCGGAAACACCATATATTTT
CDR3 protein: CASSVGRTSGNTIYF

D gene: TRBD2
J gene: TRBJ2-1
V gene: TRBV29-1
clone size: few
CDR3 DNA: TGCAGCGTTGCGAACCTAGCGGGAGAATACAATGAGCAGTTCTTC
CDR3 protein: CSVANLAGEYNEQFF

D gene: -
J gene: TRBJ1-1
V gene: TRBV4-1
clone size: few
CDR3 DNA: TGCGCCAGCAGCCATCGGGACGGGAACACTGAAGCTTTCTTT
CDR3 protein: CASSHRDGNTEAFF

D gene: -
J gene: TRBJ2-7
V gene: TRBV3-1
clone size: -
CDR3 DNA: TGTGCCAGCAGCCATCCTACCACCATTTCCTACGAGCAGTACTTC
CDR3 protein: CASSHPTTISYEQYF

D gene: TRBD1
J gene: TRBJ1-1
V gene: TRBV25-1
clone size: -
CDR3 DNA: TGTGCCAGCAGTGACCGGACAGGTCGGTCGGGGACTGAAGCTTTCTTT
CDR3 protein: CASSDRTGRSGTEAFF

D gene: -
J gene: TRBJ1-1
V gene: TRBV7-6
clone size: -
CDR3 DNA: TGTGCCAGCAGCCCCAAGGGACCCCTCGGGGCTTTCTTT
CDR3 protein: CASSPKGPLGAFF

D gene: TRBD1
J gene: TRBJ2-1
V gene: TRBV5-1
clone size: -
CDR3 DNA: TGCGCCAGCAGCTTGGCCTCGGACAGGCGGTACAATGAGCAGTTCTTC
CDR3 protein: CASSLASDRRYNEQFF

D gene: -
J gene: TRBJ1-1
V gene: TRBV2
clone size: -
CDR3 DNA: TGTGCCAGCAGCACAGGGTTGGGTGTAGCTTTCTTT
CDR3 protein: CASSTGLGVAFF

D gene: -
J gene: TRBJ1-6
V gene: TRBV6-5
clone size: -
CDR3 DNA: TGTGCCAGCAGGGACCTAAATTCACCCCTCCACTTT
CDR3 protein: CASRDLNSPLHF

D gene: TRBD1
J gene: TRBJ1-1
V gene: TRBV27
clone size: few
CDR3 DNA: TGTGCCAGCAGTGGACAGGGGGTTTTCACTGAAGCTTTCTTT
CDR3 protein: CASSGQGVFTEAFF

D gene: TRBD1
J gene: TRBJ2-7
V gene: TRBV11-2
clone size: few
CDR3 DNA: TGTGCCAGCAGTTTCGGACAGGGACCCTACGAGCAGTACTTC
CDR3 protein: CASSFGQGPYEQYF

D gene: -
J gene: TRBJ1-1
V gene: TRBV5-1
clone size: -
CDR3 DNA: TGCGCCAGCAGCTTAGAGATTGTGGTAGTCACTGAAGCTTTCTTT
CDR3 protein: CASSLEIVVVTEAFF

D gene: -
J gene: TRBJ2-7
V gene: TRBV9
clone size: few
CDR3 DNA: TGTGCCAGCAGCGGGCGTGCGTCGGCAGGCTACGAGCAGTACTTC
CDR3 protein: CASSGRASAGYEQYF

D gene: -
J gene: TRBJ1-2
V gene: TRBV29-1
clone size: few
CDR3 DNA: TGCAGCGTTGAGGGGGGCGCAGACGGCTACACCTTC
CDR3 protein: CSVEGGADGYTF

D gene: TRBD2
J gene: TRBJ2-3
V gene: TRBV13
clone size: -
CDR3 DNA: TGCGCCAGCACCGGCGGGACTAGCGGCGGCACAGATACGCAGTATTTT
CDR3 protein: CASTGGTSGGTDTQYF

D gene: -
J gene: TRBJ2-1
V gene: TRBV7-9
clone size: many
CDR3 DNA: TGTGCCAGCAGCTTAGCAGGGCTCGATGAGCAGTTCTTC
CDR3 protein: CASSLAGLDEQFF

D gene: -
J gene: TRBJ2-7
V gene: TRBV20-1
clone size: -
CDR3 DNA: TGCAGTGCTAGAGATTTGAGGCTAGCGTCGTACGAGCAGTACTTC
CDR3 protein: CSARDLRLASYEQYF

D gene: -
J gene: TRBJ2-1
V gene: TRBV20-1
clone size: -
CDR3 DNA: TGCAGTGCTCTCCACGGGGGGCGGGGGGAGCAGTTCTTC
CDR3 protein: CSALHGGRGEQFF

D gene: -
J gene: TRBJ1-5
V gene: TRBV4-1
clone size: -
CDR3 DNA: TGCGCCAGCAGCCAAGATTCAGTTCGGCCCCAGCATTTT
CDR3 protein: CASSQDSVRPQHF

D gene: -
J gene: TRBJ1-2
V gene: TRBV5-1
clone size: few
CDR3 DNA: TGCGCCAGCAGCTTGTATCCTTGGGGCTACACCTTC
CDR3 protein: CASSLYPWGYTF

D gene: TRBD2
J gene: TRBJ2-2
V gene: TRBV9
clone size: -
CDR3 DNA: TGTGCCAGCAGCGCGGGAGGAGAAATCGCCGGGGAGCTGTTTTTT
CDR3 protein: CASSAGGEIAGELFF

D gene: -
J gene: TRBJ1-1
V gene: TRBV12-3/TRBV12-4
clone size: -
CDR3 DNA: TGTGCCAGCAGTTTTCGACAGAGGGCCACTGAAGCTTTCTTT
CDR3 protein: CASSFRQRATEAFF

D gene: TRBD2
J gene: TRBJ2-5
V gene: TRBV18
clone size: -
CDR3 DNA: TGTGCCAGCTCACCACCGACTAGCGGGAGATATAGAGAGACCCAGTACTTC
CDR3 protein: CASSPPTSGRYRETQYF

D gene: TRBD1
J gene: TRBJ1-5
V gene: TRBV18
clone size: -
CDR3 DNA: TGTGCCAGCTCATCTGGACAGGGCTATAGCAATCAGCCCCAGCATTTT
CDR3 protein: CASSSGQGYSNQPQHF

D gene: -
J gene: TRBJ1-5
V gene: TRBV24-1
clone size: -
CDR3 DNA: TGTGCCACCTCAAGAGACGGGATCAATCAGCCCCAGCATTTT
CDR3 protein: CATSRDGINQPQHF

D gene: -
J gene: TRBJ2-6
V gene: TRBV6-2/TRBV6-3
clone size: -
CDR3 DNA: TGTGCCAGCCAGATTTACTCTGGGGCCAACGTCCTGACTTTC
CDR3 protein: CASQIYSGANVLTF

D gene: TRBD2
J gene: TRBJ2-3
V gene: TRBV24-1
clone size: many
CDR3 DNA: TGTGCCACCAGTGACCCCGCGGGAGTGGGCACAGATACGCAGTATTTT
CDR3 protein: CATSDPAGVGTDTQYF

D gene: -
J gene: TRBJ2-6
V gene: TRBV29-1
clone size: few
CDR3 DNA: TGCAGCGTTGAAGATCGGTGGACAGACTCTGGGGCCAACGTCCTGACTTTC
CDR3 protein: CSVEDRWTDSGANVLTF

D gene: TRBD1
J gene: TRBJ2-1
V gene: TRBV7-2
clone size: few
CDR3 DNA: TGTGCCAGCAGCTTACTGGACAGGAGCTACAATGAGCAGTTCTTC
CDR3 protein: CASSLLDRSYNEQFF

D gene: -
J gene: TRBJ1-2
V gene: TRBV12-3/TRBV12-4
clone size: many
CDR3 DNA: TGTGCCAGCAGTTTAACCCCTAGGGGTGGCTACACCTTC
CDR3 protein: CASSLTPRGGYTF

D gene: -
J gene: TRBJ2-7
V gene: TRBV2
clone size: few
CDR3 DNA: TGTGCCAGCAGTGGCCAGCCCATCAGCGAGCAGTACTTC
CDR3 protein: CASSGQPISEQYF

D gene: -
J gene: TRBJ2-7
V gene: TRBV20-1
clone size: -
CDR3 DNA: TGCAGTGCTTTGAAGACCGTGCAGAACGAGCAGTACTTC
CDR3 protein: CSALKTVQNEQYF

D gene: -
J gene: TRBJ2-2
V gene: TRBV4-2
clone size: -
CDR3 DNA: TGTGCCAGCAGCCCAACCCAGGGGCGCGTCACCGGGGAGCTGTTTTTT
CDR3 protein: CASSPTQGRVTGELFF

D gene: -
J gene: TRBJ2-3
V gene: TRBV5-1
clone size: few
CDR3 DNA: TGCGCCAGCAGCTTGGGACAGATAGGAGGTCGGCATACGCAGTATTTT
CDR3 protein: CASSLGQIGGRHTQYF

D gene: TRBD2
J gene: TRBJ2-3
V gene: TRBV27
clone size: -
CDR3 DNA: TGTGCCAGCAGTTTGGTAGCGGGGGGGCTAGATACGCAGTATTTT
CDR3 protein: CASSLVAGGLDTQYF

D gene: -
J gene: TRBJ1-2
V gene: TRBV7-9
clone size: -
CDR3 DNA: TGTGCCAGCAGCTTATCGATTAGGGAAGTCCGTGGCTACACCTTC
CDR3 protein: CASSLSIREVRGYTF

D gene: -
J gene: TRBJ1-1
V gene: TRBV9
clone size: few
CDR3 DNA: TGTGCCAGCAGCGTAGTTGGGGGACGGGCTTTCTTT
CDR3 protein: CASSVVGGRAFF

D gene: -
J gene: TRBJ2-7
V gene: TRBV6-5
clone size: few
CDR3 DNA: TGTGCCAGCAGTTGGGGGGCCGGGGACGAGCAGTACTTC
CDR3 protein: CASSWGAGDEQYF

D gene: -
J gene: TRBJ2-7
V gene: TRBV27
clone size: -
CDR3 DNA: TGTGCCAGCAGTTTGTGGGACAACCGCGAGCAGTACTTC
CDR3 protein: CASSLWDNREQYF